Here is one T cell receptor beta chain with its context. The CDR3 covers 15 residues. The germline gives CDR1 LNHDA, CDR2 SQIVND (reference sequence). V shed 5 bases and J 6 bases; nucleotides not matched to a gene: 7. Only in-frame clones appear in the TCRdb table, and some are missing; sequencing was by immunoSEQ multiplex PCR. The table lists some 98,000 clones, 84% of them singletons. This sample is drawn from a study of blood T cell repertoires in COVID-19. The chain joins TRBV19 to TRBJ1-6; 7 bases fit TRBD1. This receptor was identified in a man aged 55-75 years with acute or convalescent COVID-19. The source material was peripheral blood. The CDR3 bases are TGTGCCAGTAGTGCCCGGGACAGACTTAATTCACCCCTCCACTTT. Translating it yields CASSARDRLNSPLHF. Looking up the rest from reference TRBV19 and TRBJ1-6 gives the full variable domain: DGGITQSPKYLFRKEGQNVTLSCEQNLNHDAMYWYRQDPGQGLRLIYYSQIVNDFQKGDIAEGYSVSREKKESFPLTVTSAQKNPTAFYLCASSARDRLNSPLHFGNGTRLTVT.